The 7 T cell receptor beta chains below all came from one sample that was sequenced in a study of blood T cell repertoires in COVID-19. Sequenced by immunoSEQ multiplex PCR; TCRdb stores in-frame clones only, minus some. In the table there are 90,000 to 100,000 clones, roughly 80% of which are singletons. The sample taken for sequencing was peripheral blood. Receptors were obtained from a man aged 55-75 years with acute or convalescent COVID-19.

This clone was seen a single time. The chain carries TRBV7-2 and TRBJ2-7; D gene ambiguous. The CDR3 is 15 residues long. Trimming shortened V by 1 base and J by 1 base, and 11 bases separated the two germline ends. Looked up from germline, CDR1 is SGHTA and CDR2 is FQGNSA. CDR3 bases: TGTGCCAGCAGCTTAGATCGTTCGTTATCCTACGAGCAGTACTTC. It yields the protein CASSLDRSLSYEQYF.

This clone was found once. This rearrangement joins TRBV4-1 to TRBJ2-6, with TRBD2 identical over 8 bases. The CDR3 has 17 residues. Germline CDR1 is MGHRA and CDR2 is YSYEKL. Trimming took 6 bases from V and 4 from J; bases not matched to a gene: 11. CDR3 sequence: CASSNPGGALGANVLTF. The CDR3 DNA reads TGCGCCAGCAGTAACCCCGGGGGGGCGCTGGGGGCCAACGTCCTGACTTTC.

The chain uses TRBV6-4 and TRBJ1-1; D may be TRBD1 (5 bases). V was pared by 6 bases and J by 7 bases, with 15 bases between. Germline V gene sequence: CDR1 MRHNA, CDR2 SNTAGT. CDR3 size: 13 residues. CDR3 DNA: TGTGCCAGCAGCCCCGGGGGTGTCGGTGAAGCTTTCTTT. It codes for CASSPGGVGEAFF.

V and J are TRBV11-3 and TRBJ2-1, with TRBD2 matching over 11 bases. The CDR3 spans 16 residues. The trim removed 5 bases at V and 8 bases at J, leaving 11 bases unmatched. The germline V gene encodes CDR1 SGHNT and CDR2 YENEEA. As DNA, the CDR3 is TGTGCCAGCAGCAATAGCGGGGGGGCGTATGGGGATGAGCAGTTCTTC. Protein: CASSNSGGAYGDEQFF. Drawing the rest from reference TRBV11-3 and TRBJ2-1, the complete variable domain is EAGVVQSPRYKIIEKKQPVAFWCNPISGHNTLYWYLQNLGQGPELLIRYENEEAVDDSQLPKDRFSAERLKGVDSTLKIQPAELGDSAVYLCASSNSGGAYGDEQFFGPGTRLTVL.

This chain connects TRBV28 to TRBJ2-7, with 7 nucleotides matching TRBD1. This CDR3 is built from 13 residues. Germline values: CDR1 MDHEN, CDR2 SYDVKM. The trim removed 3 bases at V and 5 bases at J, leaving 4 bases unmatched. The DNA for the CDR3 is TGTGCCAGCAGTTTCCCAGACAGGGACGAGCAGTACTTC. Residues: CASSFPDRDEQYF.

The chain has TRBV10-3 and TRBJ1-1, with 7 bases that match TRBD1. The junction had 7 bases not matched to a gene; V was cut back by 6 bases and J by 0 bases. CDR3 size: 15 residues. Germline values: CDR1 ENHRY, CDR2 SYGVKD. CDR3 amino acids: CAIRVEQGMNTEAFF. CDR3 coding DNA: TGTGCCATCAGAGTTGAACAGGGGATGAACACTGAAGCTTTCTTT.

The V gene is TRBV11-2, the J gene TRBJ2-3, with D possibly being TRBD2 (5 bases). The V end was cut by 0 bases, the J end by 0 bases, with 10 bases between. This CDR3 is 16 amino acids long. The V gene's germline CDR1 is SGHAT and CDR2 FQNNGV. CDR3 in DNA: TGTGCCAGCAGCTTAGAGGGGAGATCGAGCACAGATACGCAGTATTTT. It codes for CASSLEGRSSTDTQYF.